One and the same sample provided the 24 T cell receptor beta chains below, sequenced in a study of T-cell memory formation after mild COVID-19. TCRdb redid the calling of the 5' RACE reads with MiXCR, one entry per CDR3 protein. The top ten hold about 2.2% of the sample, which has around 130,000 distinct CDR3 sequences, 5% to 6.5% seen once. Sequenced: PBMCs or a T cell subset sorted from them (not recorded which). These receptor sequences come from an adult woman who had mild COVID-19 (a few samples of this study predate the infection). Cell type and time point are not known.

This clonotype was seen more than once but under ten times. CDR3 DNA: TGTGCCACCGCTGGTTTGGCGGGAGAAGAGACCCAGTACTTC. Its protein product is CATAGLAGEETQYF. The V and J genes are TRBV24-1 and TRBJ2-5; 7 nucleotides agree with TRBD2. V lost 9 bases to trimming and J lost 3 bases; unmatched junction nucleotides: 9. The CDR3 contains 14 residues. Germline assignment: CDR1 KGHDR and CDR2 SFDVKD.

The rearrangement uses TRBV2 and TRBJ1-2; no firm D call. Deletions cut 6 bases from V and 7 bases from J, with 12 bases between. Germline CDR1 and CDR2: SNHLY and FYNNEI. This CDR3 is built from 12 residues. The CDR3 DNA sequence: TGTGCCAGCAGACCCGGTGAAGGTGGCTACACCTTC. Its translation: CASRPGEGGYTF.

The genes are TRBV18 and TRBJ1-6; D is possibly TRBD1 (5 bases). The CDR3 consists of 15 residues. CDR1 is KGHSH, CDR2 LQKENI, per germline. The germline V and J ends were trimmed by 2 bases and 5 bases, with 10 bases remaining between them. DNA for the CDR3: TGTGCCAGCTCACCAGAGGGGCCAAATAATTCACCCCTCCACTTT. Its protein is CASSPEGPNNSPLHF.

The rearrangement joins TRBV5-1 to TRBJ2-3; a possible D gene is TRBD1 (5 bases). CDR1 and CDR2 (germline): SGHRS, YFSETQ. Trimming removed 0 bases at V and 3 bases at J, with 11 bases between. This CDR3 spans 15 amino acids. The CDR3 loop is CASSLGRGWTDTQYF. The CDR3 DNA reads TGCGCCAGCAGCTTGGGTAGGGGATGGACAGATACGCAGTATTTT. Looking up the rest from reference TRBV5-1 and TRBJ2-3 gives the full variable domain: KAGVTQTPRYLIKTRGQQVTLSCSPISGHRSVSWYQQTPGQGLQFLFEYFSETQRNKGNFPGRFSGRQFSNSRSEMNVSTLELGDSALYLCASSLGRGWTDTQYFGPGTRLTVL.

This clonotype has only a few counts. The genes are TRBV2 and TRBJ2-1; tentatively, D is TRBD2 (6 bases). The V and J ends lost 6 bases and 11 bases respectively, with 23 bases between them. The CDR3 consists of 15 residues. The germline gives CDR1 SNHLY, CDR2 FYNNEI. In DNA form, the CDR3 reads TGTGCCAGCAGACGGGACTCCCAGGCGTCGGAGAAGCAGTTCTTC. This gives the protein CASRRDSQASEKQFF. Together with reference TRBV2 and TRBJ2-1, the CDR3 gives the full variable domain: EPEVTQTPSHQVTQMGQEVILRCVPISNHLYFYWYRQILGQKVEFLVSFYNNEISEKSEIFDDQFSVERPDGSNFTLKIRSTKLEDSAMYFCASRRDSQASEKQFFGPGTRLTVL.

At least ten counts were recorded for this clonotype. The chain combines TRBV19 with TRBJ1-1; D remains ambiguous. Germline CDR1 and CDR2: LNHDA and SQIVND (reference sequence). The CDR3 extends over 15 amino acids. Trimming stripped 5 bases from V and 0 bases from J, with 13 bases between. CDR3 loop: CASSAPEELNTEAFF. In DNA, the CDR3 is TGTGCCAGTAGTGCCCCAGAGGAACTGAACACTGAAGCTTTCTTT.

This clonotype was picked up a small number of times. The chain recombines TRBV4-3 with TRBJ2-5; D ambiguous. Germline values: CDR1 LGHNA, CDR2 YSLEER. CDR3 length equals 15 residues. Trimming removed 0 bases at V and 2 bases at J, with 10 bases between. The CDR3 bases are TGCGCCAGCAGCCAAGATCTACTAAAACAAGAGACCCAGTACTTC. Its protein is CASSQDLLKQETQYF.

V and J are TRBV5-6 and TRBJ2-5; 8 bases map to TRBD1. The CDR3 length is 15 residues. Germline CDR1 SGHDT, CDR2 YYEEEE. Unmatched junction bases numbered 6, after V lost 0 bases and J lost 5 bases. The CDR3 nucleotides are TGTGCCAGCAGCTTGGCCGGTAACAGGGGGGAGACCCAGTACTTC. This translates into CASSLAGNRGETQYF.

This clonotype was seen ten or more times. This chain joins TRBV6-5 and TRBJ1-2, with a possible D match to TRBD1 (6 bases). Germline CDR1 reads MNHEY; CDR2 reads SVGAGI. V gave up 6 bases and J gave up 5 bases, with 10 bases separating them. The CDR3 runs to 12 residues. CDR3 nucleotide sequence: TGTGCCAGCAGACCGACAGGATATGGCTACACCTTC. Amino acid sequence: CASRPTGYGYTF.

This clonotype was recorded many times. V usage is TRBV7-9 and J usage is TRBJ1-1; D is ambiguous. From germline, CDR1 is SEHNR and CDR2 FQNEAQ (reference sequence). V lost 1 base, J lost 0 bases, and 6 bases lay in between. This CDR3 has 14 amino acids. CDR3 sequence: CASSLGSLNTEAFF. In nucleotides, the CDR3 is TGTGCCAGCAGCTTAGGCAGCTTGAACACTGAAGCTTTCTTT.

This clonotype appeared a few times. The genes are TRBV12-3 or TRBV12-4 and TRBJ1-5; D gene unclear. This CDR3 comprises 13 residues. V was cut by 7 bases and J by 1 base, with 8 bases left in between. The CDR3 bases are TGTGCCAGCAAAGGGTTAAGCAATCAGCCCCAGCATTTT. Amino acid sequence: CASKGLSNQPQHF.

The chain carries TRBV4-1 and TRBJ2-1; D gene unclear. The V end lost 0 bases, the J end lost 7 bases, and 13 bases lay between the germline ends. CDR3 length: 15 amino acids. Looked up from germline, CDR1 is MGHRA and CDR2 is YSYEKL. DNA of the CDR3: TGCGCCAGCAGCCAAGAACCCGGGCCTCCGAATGAGCAGTTCTTC. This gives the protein CASSQEPGPPNEQFF.

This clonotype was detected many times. CDR3 nucleotide sequence: TGTGCCTGGAGTGTACAGGGGGCGCTCCACGAGCAGTACTTC. This encodes CAWSVQGALHEQYF. The chain uses TRBV30 and TRBJ2-7, with TRBD1 matching over 9 bases. The CDR3 has 14 amino acids. CDR1 GTSNPN and CDR2 SVGIG come from the germline V gene (reference sequence). V dropped 0 bases and J dropped 5; count of bases not matched to a gene: 5.

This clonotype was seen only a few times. CDR3 in DNA: TGTGCCATATCAGGGCGGGGCTACACCTTC. Translating it yields CAISGRGYTF. J is TRBJ1-2 and V is TRBV24-1, with D possibly being TRBD1 (5 bases). CDR3 length equals 10 residues. The germline CDR1 and CDR2 sequences are KGHDR and SFDVKD. The V end lost 11 bases, the J end lost 8 bases, and 11 bases lay between the germline ends.

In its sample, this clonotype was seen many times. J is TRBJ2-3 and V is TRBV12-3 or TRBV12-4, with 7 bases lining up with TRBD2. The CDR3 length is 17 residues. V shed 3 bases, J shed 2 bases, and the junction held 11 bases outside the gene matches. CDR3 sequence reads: CASSFGVGRGNTDTQYF. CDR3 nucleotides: TGTGCCAGCAGTTTCGGGGTTGGGCGGGGGAACACAGATACGCAGTATTTT.

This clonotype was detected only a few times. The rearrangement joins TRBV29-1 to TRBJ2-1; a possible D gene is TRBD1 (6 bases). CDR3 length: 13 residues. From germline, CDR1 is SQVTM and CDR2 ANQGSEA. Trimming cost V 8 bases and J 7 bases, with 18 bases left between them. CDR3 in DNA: TGCAGCTTGAGCAGGGGCTATAATAATGAGCAGTTCTTC. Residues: CSLSRGYNNEQFF.

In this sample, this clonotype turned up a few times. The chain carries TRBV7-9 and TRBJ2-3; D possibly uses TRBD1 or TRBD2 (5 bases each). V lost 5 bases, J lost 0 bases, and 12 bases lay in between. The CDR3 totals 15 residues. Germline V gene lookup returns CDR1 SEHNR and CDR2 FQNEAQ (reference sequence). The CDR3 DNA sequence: TGTGCCAGCAGCCCCCGGGACGGTAGCACAGATACGCAGTATTTT. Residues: CASSPRDGSTDTQYF. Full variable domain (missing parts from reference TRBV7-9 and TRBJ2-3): DTGVSQNPRHKITKRGQNVTFRCDPISEHNRLYWYRQTLGQGPEFLTYFQNEAQLEKSRLLSDRFSAERPKGSFSTLEIQRTEQGDSAMYLCASSPRDGSTDTQYFGPGTRLTVL.

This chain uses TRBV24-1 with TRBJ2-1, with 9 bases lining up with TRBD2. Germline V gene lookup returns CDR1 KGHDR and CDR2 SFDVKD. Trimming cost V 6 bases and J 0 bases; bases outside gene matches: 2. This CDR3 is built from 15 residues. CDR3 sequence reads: CATSLSGSSYNEQFF. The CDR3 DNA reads TGTGCCACCAGTCTTAGCGGGAGCTCCTACAATGAGCAGTTCTTC.

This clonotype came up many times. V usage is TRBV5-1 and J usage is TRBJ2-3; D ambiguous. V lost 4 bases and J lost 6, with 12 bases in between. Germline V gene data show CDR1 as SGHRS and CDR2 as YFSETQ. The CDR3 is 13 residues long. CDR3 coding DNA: TGCGCCAGCAGCGCCCTGTTTGGGGATACGCAGTATTTT. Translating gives CASSALFGDTQYF.

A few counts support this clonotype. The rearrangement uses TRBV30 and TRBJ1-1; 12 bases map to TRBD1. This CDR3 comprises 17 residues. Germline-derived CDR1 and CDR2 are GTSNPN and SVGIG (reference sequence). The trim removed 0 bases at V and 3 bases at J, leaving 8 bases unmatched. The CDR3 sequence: CAWSVLRDRGRDTEAFF. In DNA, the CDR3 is TGTGCCTGGAGTGTACTAAGGGACAGGGGGCGGGACACTGAAGCTTTCTTT.

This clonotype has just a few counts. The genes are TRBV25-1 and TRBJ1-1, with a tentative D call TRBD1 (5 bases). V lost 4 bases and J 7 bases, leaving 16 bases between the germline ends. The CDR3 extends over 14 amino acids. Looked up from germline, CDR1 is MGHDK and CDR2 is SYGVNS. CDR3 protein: CASSGVGDSLEAFF. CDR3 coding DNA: TGTGCCAGCAGTGGGGTGGGGGACTCCCTTGAAGCTTTCTTT.

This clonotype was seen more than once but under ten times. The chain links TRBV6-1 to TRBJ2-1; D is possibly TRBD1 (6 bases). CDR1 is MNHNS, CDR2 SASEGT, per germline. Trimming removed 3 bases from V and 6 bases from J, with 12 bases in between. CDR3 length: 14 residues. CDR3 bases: TGTGCCAGCAGTGAGGACCGGACAGCCAATGAGCAGTTCTTC. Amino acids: CASSEDRTANEQFF.

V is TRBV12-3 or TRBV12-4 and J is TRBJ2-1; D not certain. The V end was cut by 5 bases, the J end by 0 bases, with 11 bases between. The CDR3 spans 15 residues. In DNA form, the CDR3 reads TGTGCCAGCAGTCCGCACGGAAGCTCCTACAATGAGCAGTTCTTC. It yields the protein CASSPHGSSYNEQFF.

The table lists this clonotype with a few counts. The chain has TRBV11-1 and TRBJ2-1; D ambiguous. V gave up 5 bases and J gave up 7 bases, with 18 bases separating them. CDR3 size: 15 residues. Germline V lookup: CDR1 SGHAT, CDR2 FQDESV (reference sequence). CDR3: CASSPAVWASNEQFF. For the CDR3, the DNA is TGTGCCAGCAGCCCTGCGGTGTGGGCTTCGAATGAGCAGTTCTTC.